The T cell receptor (beta chain) described here comes from a study of shared T cell receptors in the human thymus. The CDR3 runs 17 residues. Per the germline V gene, CDR1 is SGHTA and CDR2 is FQGNSA. The V and J ends lost 6 bases and 0 bases, in that order; junction bases with no gene match: 8. Here immunoSEQ multiplex PCR was the method, and the copy in TCRdb shows in-frame clones only, minus some. The table records about 660,000 clones, more than 75% of them present only once. These sequences were also reported in another study, on human thymus T cells.

Specimen: thymocytes. The rearrangement uses TRBV7-2 and TRBJ2-1; 10 nucleotides match TRBD2. This receptor was taken from a boy younger than two with a congenital heart defect. CDR3 nucleotides: TGTGCCAGCAGGTCGGGGGAGCGGGGGGGCTCCTACAATGAGCAGTTCTTC. It specifies CASRSGERGGSYNEQFF.